This T cell receptor (beta chain) was sequenced during a study of blood T cell repertoires in COVID-19 (dated by TCRdb to 2018 to 2021). Background on the whole study: Samples from collaborators originated in the United States, Italy and Spain and spanned both the acute and convalescent phases of COVID-19. The sample metadata nearly always contained a de-identified subject ID, COVID-19 status, age in years and sex. Where available, HLA class I and class II types were taken from metadata supplied by the sample provider and were not determined by assay-based typing. Samples came from the ongoing ImmuneRACE study (first 160 participants) plus 1,254 subjects from 6 global collaborators. The repertoires were made available in a free public database intended to serve as a resource for research on the immune response to SARS-CoV-2. The material from the prospective study consisted of cDNA or gDNA derived from T cells, B-cell-depleted T cells, or PBMCs. Deeply sampled blood TCRbeta repertoires from subjects exposed to, actively infected with, or recovered from COVID-19 were included in the dataset.

Paper-wide results and their limitations: The amount of clinical and demographic metadata varied by source and participant and was provided uncurated.

The germline V gene encodes CDR1 SGHRS and CDR2 YFSETQ. V is pruned by 0 bases and J by 7 bases, leaving 0 bases of the junction without a gene match. The CDR3 numbers 14 residues from cysteine through phenylalanine. Kept here is only the CDR3 DNA, which spans 42 bases and is read in frame from base 1. The immunoSEQ Assay, a bias-controlled multiplex PCR, was used to amplify TCRbeta CDR3 regions from genomic DNA. In the original analysis: The number of nucleated cells in each sample was estimated by amplification of reference gene primers within the assay. To quantify the absolute abundance of each unique TCRbeta CDR3 rearrangement, sequence reads were collapsed and filtered. For each sample, productive Simpson clonality was calculated by taking the square root of Simpson's diversity index across productive rearrangements. TCRdb took over this immuneACCESS table, retaining in-frame rearrangements with V and J assigned. Such tables are incomplete; in checked studies, under half of the missing clones stem from an unresolved V gene, and the remainder is unexplained. V, J and clone size are those of that table, while D and trimming were read from the DNA. Counted in this sample were roughly 220,000 clones; approximately 82% of them appeared once. The ten largest clones add up to 14% to 15% of the sample.

About this clone itself: Its antigen has not been determined. Within one base of it there is no much larger clone, and no base qualities were kept. Different DNA sequences within this sample yield the same CDR3.

In the prospective study, participants were about 18 to 95 years old, resided in under 30 geographic areas of the United States, and were enrolled through a virtual design. In the prospective study, participants were assigned to cohorts based on the clinical history participants reported in a screening survey and a study questionnaire. For ImmuneRACE Cohort 3, a participant was defined as recovered based on two consecutive negative NP/OP PCR tests, clearance by a healthcare professional, or resolution of symptoms. In the prospective study, mobile phlebotomists collected whole blood, serum and a nasopharyngeal or oropharyngeal swab from each participant. Additional blood draws and questionnaires over an approximately 2-month period could optionally be provided by prospective study participants. Before DNA extraction, blood samples from the prospective study were shipped at room temperature or frozen.

Sample: PBMCs or T cells enriched from blood (not recorded which). The sequence joins TRBV5-1 to TRBJ1-5; TRBD1 lines up with 11 middle nucleotides. The TCR was taken from a man aged 35-49 years who had recovered from COVID-19. The DNA reads as follows: TGCGCCAGCAGCTTGGGGACAGGGGGCCAGCCCCAGCATTTT. Its translation is CASSLGTGGQPQHF.